The clone carrying this TCR beta chain was recorded a few times. Its antigen is unknown. The data originate from a study of CD8+ T cells in alopecia areata. Study at large: Treatment with tofacitinib (6 to 18 months) was followed by 6 months off drug.

In each case, RNA was isolated and then reverse transcribed into cDNA as the sequencing template. TCRdb keeps only in-frame clones here, not all; method: immunoSEQ multiplex PCR. The sample carries some 200,000 clones, around three fifths recorded once. Study findings and constraints: Lesional tissue from the scalp (especially in alopecia totalis/universalis) showed higher clonality than normal scalp.

The TCR was taken from a human donor with alopecia areata. The specimen was CD4+ T cells sorted from blood, collected at week 0.

For the CDR3, the DNA is TGTGCCAGCAGCCCTGCCAATCAGCCCCAGCATTTT. Translation: CASSPANQPQHF. The chain links TRBV7-9 to TRBJ1-5; D is unresolved. V shed 5 bases and J shed 3 bases, with 5 bases lying between them. The CDR3 loop spans 12 amino acids. Germline V CDR1 and CDR2: SEHNR, FQNEAQ (reference sequence).